This T cell receptor (beta chain) was documented in a study of blood T cell repertoires in COVID-19. CDR1 and CDR2 (germline): SGHNT, YYREEE (reference sequence). With 3 bases removed from V and 0 bases from J, the gap between germline ends came to 10 bases. CDR3 length: 15 amino acids. The assay was immunoSEQ multiplex PCR, and TCRdb's table has in-frame clones only and misses some. Of 140,000 to 150,000 clones in the sample, over 75% were seen once. The sequence derives from a man aged 55-75 years with active or convalescent COVID-19. The rearrangement joins TRBV5-4 to TRBJ2-1; D call uncertain. Input material: peripheral blood. The CDR3 protein is CASSSPRSSYNEQFF. CDR3 sequence (DNA): TGTGCCAGCAGCTCGCCTAGGAGCTCCTACAATGAGCAGTTCTTC.